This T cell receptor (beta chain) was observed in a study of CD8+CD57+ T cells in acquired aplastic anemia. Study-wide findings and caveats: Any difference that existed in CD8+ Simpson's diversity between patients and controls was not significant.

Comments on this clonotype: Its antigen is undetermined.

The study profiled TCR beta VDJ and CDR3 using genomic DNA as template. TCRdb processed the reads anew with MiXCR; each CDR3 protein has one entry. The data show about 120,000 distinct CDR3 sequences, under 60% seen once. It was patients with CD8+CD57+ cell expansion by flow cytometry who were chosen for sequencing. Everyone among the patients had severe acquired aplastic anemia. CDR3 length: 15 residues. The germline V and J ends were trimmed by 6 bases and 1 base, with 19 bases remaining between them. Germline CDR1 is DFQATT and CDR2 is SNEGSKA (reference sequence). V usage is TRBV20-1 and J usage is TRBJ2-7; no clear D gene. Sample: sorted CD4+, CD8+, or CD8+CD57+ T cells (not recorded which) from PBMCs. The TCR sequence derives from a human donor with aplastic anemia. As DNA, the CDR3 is TGCAGTGCCGATAACAGCCTCCAAAGTTCCTACGAGCAGTACTTC. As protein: CSADNSLQSSYEQYF.